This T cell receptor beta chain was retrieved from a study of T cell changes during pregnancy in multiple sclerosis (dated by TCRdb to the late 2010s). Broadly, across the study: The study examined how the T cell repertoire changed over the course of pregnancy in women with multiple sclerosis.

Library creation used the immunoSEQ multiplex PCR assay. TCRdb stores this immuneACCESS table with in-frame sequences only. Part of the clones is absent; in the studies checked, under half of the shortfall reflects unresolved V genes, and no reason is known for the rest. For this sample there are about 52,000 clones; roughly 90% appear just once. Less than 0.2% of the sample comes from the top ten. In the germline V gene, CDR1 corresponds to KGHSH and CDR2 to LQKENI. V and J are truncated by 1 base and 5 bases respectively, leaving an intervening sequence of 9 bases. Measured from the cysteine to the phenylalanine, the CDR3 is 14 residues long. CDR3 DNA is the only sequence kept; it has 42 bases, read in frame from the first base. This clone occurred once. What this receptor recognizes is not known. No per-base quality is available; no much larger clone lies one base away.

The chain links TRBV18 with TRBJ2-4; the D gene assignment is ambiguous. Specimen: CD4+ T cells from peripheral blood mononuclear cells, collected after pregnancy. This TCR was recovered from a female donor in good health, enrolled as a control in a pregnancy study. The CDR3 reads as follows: CASSPQRGENIQYF. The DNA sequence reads TGTGCCAGCTCACCACAGAGAGGCGAAAACATTCAGTACTTC.